One sample yielded the 32 T cell receptor beta chains listed below, sequenced in a study of CD8+ T cells in alopecia areata. The treatment is: oral pan-JAK inhibitor, 5-10 mg twice daily. RNA extraction was followed by reverse transcription into cDNA, which acted as the sequencing template. Some clones are missing from TCRdb's copy, which holds only in-frame ones; the method was immunoSEQ multiplex PCR. The sample has about 190,000 clones, 50% to 60% seen once. The sequences come from CD4+ T cells sorted from blood, collected at week 4, from a patient treated with tofacitinib. Receptors originate from a human donor with alopecia areata.

V is TRBV18 and J is TRBJ2-3; tentatively, D is TRBD1 (5 bases). This CDR3 has 14 amino acids. Germline V gene lookup returns CDR1 KGHSH and CDR2 LQKENI. V was pared by 3 bases and J by 6 bases, with 13 bases between. The CDR3 is CASSPTQGVDTQYF. DNA of the CDR3: TGTGCCAGCTCACCTACTCAAGGGGTGGATACGCAGTATTTT.

The chain combines TRBV29-1 with TRBJ2-2; a weak D match, TRBD2 (5 bases). The CDR3 covers 13 residues. CDR1 SQVTM and CDR2 ANQGSEA come from the germline V gene. The CDR3 bases are TGCACCGTATTGGGTGCGGGCACCGGGGAGCTGTTTTTT. Amino acids: CTVLGAGTGELFF.

This clone has just one count. The rearrangement joins TRBV7-8 to TRBJ2-7; 11 bases are shared with TRBD2. The junction had 7 bases not matched to a gene; V was cut back by 2 bases and J by 1 base. In germline, CDR1 is SGHVS, CDR2 FQNEAQ. CDR3 length equals 17 residues. CDR3 sequence reads: CASSLTLRTSGSYEQYF. The DNA for the CDR3 is TGTGCCAGCAGCTTAACGCTCAGGACTAGCGGGTCCTACGAGCAGTACTTC.

This rearrangement joins TRBV6-5 to TRBJ1-2; D remains unclear. The CDR3 has 13 amino acids. Germline V gene data show CDR1 as MNHEY and CDR2 as SVGAGI. Trimming removed 0 bases from V and 4 bases from J, with 6 bases in between. The CDR3 is CASSYSGPYGYTF. CDR3 bases: TGTGCCAGCAGTTACTCGGGTCCCTATGGCTACACCTTC.

The chain is built from TRBV29-1 and TRBJ2-5; TRBD2 agrees at 10 bases. The CDR3 sequence is 14 residues long. Trimming took 4 bases from V and 4 from J; bases not matched to a gene: 6. Germline CDR1 is SQVTM and CDR2 is ANQGSEA. CDR3 nucleotide sequence: TGCAGCGTTGGGCCTAGCGGGAGCGGAGAGACCCAGTACTTC. Protein sequence: CSVGPSGSGETQYF.

The chain links TRBV29-1 to TRBJ1-1, with D unclear. The V and J ends lost 4 bases and 0 bases respectively, with 9 bases between them. CDR1 is SQVTM and CDR2 is ANQGSEA in the germline V gene. CDR3 length equals 13 residues. DNA for the CDR3: TGCAGCGTTGTTTCGGACCTGAACACTGAAGCTTTCTTT. Translating gives CSVVSDLNTEAFF.

This chain uses TRBV27 with TRBJ2-1; 12 bases align to TRBD2. The CDR3 sequence is 16 residues long. V shed 5 bases and J 2 bases; nucleotides not matched to a gene: 4. CDR1 and CDR2 (germline): MNHEY, SMNVEV (reference sequence). CDR3 sequence (DNA): TGTGCCAGCAGTCGACTAGCGGGAGCGACCTACAATGAGCAGTTCTTC. This codes for CASSRLAGATYNEQFF.

This clone showed up just a few times. V and J are TRBV2 and TRBJ1-1; D remains unclear. V was shortened by 7 bases and J by 0 bases, with 9 bases between the two germline ends. Germline CDR1 reads SNHLY; CDR2 reads FYNNEI. The length of the CDR3 is 13 residues. The CDR3 here is CASILFMNTEAFF. CDR3 bases: TGTGCCAGCATCCTCTTTATGAACACTGAAGCTTTCTTT.

This chain connects TRBV2 to TRBJ2-5; D tentatively fits TRBD1 or TRBD2 (6 bases each). Germline assignment: CDR1 SNHLY and CDR2 FYNNEI. Deletions cut 4 bases from V and 1 base from J, with 13 bases between. The CDR3 loop spans 15 amino acids. CDR3 in DNA: TGTGCCAGCAGTGTGGGGGGCCCTACCCAAGAGACCCAGTACTTC. Translated, it gives CASSVGGPTQETQYF.

The V gene is TRBV2, the J gene TRBJ2-1, with 8 bases that match TRBD2. V dropped 6 bases and J dropped 8; count of bases not matched to a gene: 9. The CDR3 is 14 residues long. Per germline, CDR1 SNHLY and CDR2 FYNNEI. The CDR3 here is CASSATGGPDEQFF. The CDR3 coding sequence is TGTGCCAGCAGCGCCACGGGAGGGCCGGATGAGCAGTTCTTC. Based on the CDR3 plus reference TRBV2 and TRBJ2-1, the full variable domain is EPEVTQTPSHQVTQMGQEVILRCVPISNHLYFYWYRQILGQKVEFLVSFYNNEISEKSEIFDDQFSVERPDGSNFTLKIRSTKLEDSAMYFCASSATGGPDEQFFGPGTRLTVL.

The V call is TRBV30, the J call TRBJ1-4, with D perhaps matching TRBD1 (6 bases). The CDR3 contains 15 residues. CDR1 is GTSNPN and CDR2 is SVGIG in the germline V gene (reference sequence). Trimming stripped 0 bases from V and 5 bases from J, with 13 bases between. The CDR3 spells CAWSVRGARNEKLFF. CDR3 bases: TGTGCCTGGAGTGTACGGGGGGCCCGAAATGAAAAACTGTTTTTT.

This clone was seen only a few times. This sample includes further DNA sequences coding for the same CDR3. This chain uses TRBV5-1 with TRBJ2-7; D unresolved. Trimming pared 0 bases from V and 3 bases from J, leaving 4 bases between. The CDR3 sequence is 12 residues long. The germline V gene has CDR1 SGHRS and CDR2 YFSETQ. The CDR3 region has the DNA TGCGCCAGCAGCTTGGAGGGCTACGAGCAGTACTTC. Its translation is CASSLEGYEQYF.

CDR3 region: CASSGSPGGDEQFF. DNA for the CDR3: TGCGCCAGCAGCGGAAGCCCGGGGGGCGATGAGCAGTTCTTC. V and J are TRBV4-1 and TRBJ2-1, with D possibly being TRBD2 (7 bases). V lost 5 bases and J 8 bases, leaving 16 bases between the germline ends. Looked up from germline, CDR1 is MGHRA and CDR2 is YSYEKL. The CDR3 loop spans 14 amino acids.

This clone was observed once. This chain connects TRBV5-1 to TRBJ2-1, with TRBD2 identical over 9 bases. V lost 4 bases and J lost 5; bases outside the gene matches: 19. In germline, CDR1 is SGHRS, CDR2 YFSETQ. CDR3 length: 19 residues. This CDR3 reads CASSAATRSVAGVHNEQFF. The CDR3 nucleotides read TGCGCCAGCAGCGCGGCGACCCGATCGGTAGCGGGAGTCCACAATGAGCAGTTCTTC.

This rearrangement joins TRBV29-1 to TRBJ2-3, with 15 bases that match TRBD2. V lost 7 bases and J lost 5; bases outside the gene matches: 19. This CDR3 contains 19 residues. Looked up from germline, CDR1 is SQVTM and CDR2 is ANQGSEA. CDR3 DNA sequence: TGCAGCGCCTTGCACCCACCGGGACTAGCGGGAGGAAGCGAAGATACGCAGTATTTT. Amino acid sequence: CSALHPPGLAGGSEDTQYF.

The chain's CDR3 is CSVEIGAGFYNEQFF. The CDR3 region has the DNA TGCAGCGTTGAAATCGGGGCGGGGTTTTACAATGAGCAGTTCTTC. The chain recombines TRBV29-1 with TRBJ2-1; D may be TRBD2 (6 bases). CDR3 length equals 15 residues. V was pared by 2 bases and J by 4 bases, with 15 bases between. Germline V gene data show CDR1 as SQVTM and CDR2 as ANQGSEA.

The chain is built from TRBV4-3 and TRBJ2-1; D might be TRBD1 (6 bases). The CDR3 contains 20 residues. The V end lost 1 base, the J end lost 0 bases, and 22 bases lay between the germline ends. Looked up from germline, CDR1 is LGHNA and CDR2 is YSLEER. CDR3 amino acids: CASSQVRWTTGLSSYNEQFF. The CDR3 bases are TGCGCCAGCAGCCAAGTACGATGGACGACAGGTCTGAGCTCCTACAATGAGCAGTTCTTC.

This clone was seen a handful of times. The gene calls are TRBV29-1 and TRBJ1-1; D is unclear. The V and J ends lost 7 bases and 1 base respectively, with 13 bases between them. The CDR3 extends over 13 amino acids. The V gene's germline CDR1 is SQVTM and CDR2 ANQGSEA. This CDR3 is CSAVTVGNTEAFF. CDR3 nucleotides: TGCAGCGCGGTGACTGTTGGGAACACTGAAGCTTTCTTT.

This clone has more than one count but fewer than ten. The germline gene is not matched at one end of the junction; a read error may be the cause. The J gene is TRBJ2-7, the V gene TRBV30; TRBD2 is a possible D gene (5 bases). The germline V gene has CDR1 GTSNPN and CDR2 SVGIG (reference sequence). This CDR3 has 12 residues. The CDR3 DNA is TGTGCCTGGAGTGACTCTATTAGCGATCTCGGGTTC. Translation gives CAWSDSISDLGF.

The genes are TRBV29-1 and TRBJ2-5; perhaps TRBD1 as D (5 bases). Between the trimmed V and J ends, which lost 4 bases and 1 base, there was a span of 13 bases. The CDR3 loop spans 14 amino acids. Germline lookup yields CDR1 SQVTM and CDR2 ANQGSEA. CDR3 sequence (DNA): TGCAGCGTTGTTCCAGGGCCGCCCCAAGAGACCCAGTACTTC. This sequence encodes CSVVPGPPQETQYF.

J is TRBJ2-1 and V is TRBV15; 9 positions match TRBD2. The germline V gene encodes CDR1 LNHNV and CDR2 YYDKDF (reference sequence). V was clipped by 2 bases and J by 10 bases; unmatched bases: 9. This CDR3 is 15 amino acids long. The CDR3 spells CATSRLAGKTREQFF. The CDR3 coding sequence is TGTGCCACCAGCAGACTAGCGGGAAAAACCAGAGAGCAGTTCTTC.

The chain carries TRBV9 and TRBJ2-7; either TRBD1 or TRBD2 may supply D (5 bases each). Trimming left V 5 bases short and J 3 bases short, with 24 bases between. CDR3 length equals 17 residues. Germline assignment: CDR1 SGDLS and CDR2 YYNGEE. The CDR3 sequence: CASSGYNGRDADYEQYF. CDR3 DNA sequence: TGTGCCAGCAGTGGATACAATGGACGGGACGCGGACTACGAGCAGTACTTC.

In this sample, this clone turned up once. This chain uses TRBV6-5 with TRBJ2-1; 7 bases map to TRBD2. The germline V gene has CDR1 MNHEY and CDR2 SVGAGI. The CDR3 runs to 13 residues. The ends lost 6 bases at V and 8 bases at J; junction bases unmatched: 7. In DNA form, the CDR3 reads TGTGCCAGCAGACTAGCGTTCATCGATGAGCAGTTCTTC. The encoded protein is CASRLAFIDEQFF.

This clone was counted a few times. Additional DNA sequences in this sample encode the identical CDR3. The chain uses TRBV7-2 and TRBJ2-5; no firm D call. The germline CDR1 and CDR2 sequences are SGHTA and FQGNSA. V was cut by 1 base and J by 5 bases, with 5 bases left in between. The CDR3 loop spans 12 amino acids. The CDR3 bases are TGTGCCAGCAGCTTAGGGTTGGAGACCCAGTACTTC. This gives the protein CASSLGLETQYF.

This clone was picked up a small number of times. The chain has TRBV4-1 and TRBJ1-4, with D possibly matching TRBD1 (6 bases). With 3 bases removed from V and 8 bases from J, the gap between germline ends came to 16 bases. This CDR3 has 15 amino acids. The V gene's germline CDR1 is MGHRA and CDR2 YSYEKL. CDR3 in amino acids: CASSHSEGGREKLFF. In DNA, the CDR3 is TGCGCCAGCAGCCACTCGGAGGGGGGCAGGGAAAAACTGTTTTTT.

The V call is TRBV7-2, the J call TRBJ2-3; D gene ambiguous. Germline V lookup: CDR1 SGHTA, CDR2 FQGNSA. This CDR3 has 14 residues. The V and J ends lost 4 bases and 1 base respectively, with 9 bases between them. The CDR3 sequence: CASSSIRGTDTQYF. The CDR3 nucleotides read TGTGCCAGCAGCTCCATCCGGGGCACAGATACGCAGTATTTT.

The genes are TRBV5-4 and TRBJ2-2; 10 bases match TRBD2. Germline V gene lookup returns CDR1 SGHNT and CDR2 YYREEE (reference sequence). The V gene end was trimmed by 5 bases and the J gene end by 4 bases; junction bases not matched to a gene: 5. This CDR3 is built from 15 residues. The CDR3 DNA follows: TGTGCCAGCAGTTCGACTAGCGGGCTCACCGGGGAGCTGTTTTTT. Translation: CASSSTSGLTGELFF.

V and J are TRBV7-2 and TRBJ2-3; D is perhaps TRBD2 (5 bases). The CDR3 is 13 amino acids. CDR1 and CDR2 (germline): SGHTA, FQGNSA. V dropped 5 bases and J dropped 4 bases, with 10 bases sitting between them. The CDR3 is CASSPRRADTQYF. CDR3 nucleotide sequence: TGTGCCAGCAGCCCGCGGCGGGCAGATACGCAGTATTTT. Full variable domain (remainder filled in from reference TRBV7-2 and TRBJ2-3): GAGVSQSPSNKVTEKGKDVELRCDPISGHTALYWYRQSLGQGLEFLIYFQGNSAPDKSGLPSDRFSAERTGGSVSTLTIQRTQQEDSAVYLCASSPRRADTQYFGPGTRLTVL.

This clone was detected only a few times. V and J are TRBV29-1 and TRBJ1-3; D ambiguous. CDR1 SQVTM and CDR2 ANQGSEA come from the germline V gene. There are 13 residues in the CDR3. V was clipped by 7 bases and J by 1 base, with 11 bases between them. CDR3 DNA: TGCAGCGCCAACGGCGGGTCTGGAAACACCATATATTTT. Translated: CSANGGSGNTIYF.

This clone was counted between two and nine times. The CDR3 spells CASSRELAGSSSGQFF. CDR3 DNA sequence: TGCGCCAGCAGCCGAGAACTAGCGGGATCTTCATCGGGGCAGTTCTTC. The chain recombines TRBV5-1 with TRBJ2-1, with 10 bases aligning to TRBD2. Germline V gene sequence: CDR1 SGHRS, CDR2 YFSETQ. V lost 4 bases, J lost 12 bases, and 16 bases stayed unmatched. The CDR3 length is 16 residues.

V and J are TRBV11-1 and TRBJ2-5; possible D gene TRBD1, 6 bases. Trimming removed 5 bases at V and 2 bases at J, with 15 bases between. From germline, CDR1 is SGHAT and CDR2 FQDESV (reference sequence). CDR3 length: 15 residues. For the CDR3, the DNA is TGTGCCAGCAGCAGGGGGACGAACAGACAAGAGACCCAGTACTTC. It yields the protein CASSRGTNRQETQYF. The whole variable domain, filled in from reference TRBV11-1 and TRBJ2-5, reads EAEVAQSPRYKITEKSQAVAFWCDPISGHATLYWYRQILGQGPELLVQFQDESVVDDSQLPKDRFSAERLKGVDSTLKIQPAELGDSAMYLCASSRGTNRQETQYFGPGTRLLVL.

The J gene is TRBJ2-7, the V gene TRBV5-1; 8 bases are shared with TRBD2. The trim removed 3 bases at V and 2 bases at J, leaving 7 bases unmatched. Looked up from germline, CDR1 is SGHRS and CDR2 is YFSETQ. The CDR3 is 15 amino acids. CDR3 sequence: CASSYRSGNPYEQYF. The DNA for the CDR3 is TGCGCCAGCAGCTACCGTAGCGGGAACCCCTACGAGCAGTACTTC.